This T cell receptor beta chain was found in a study of T cells in Graves' hyperthyroidism and ophthalmopathy. Ophthalmopathy cases met thresholds of Clinical Activity Score at least 3, NOSPECS grade at least 4 and duration under 3 months. Lactation, pregnancy, other autoimmune disease or uncontrolled infection excluded patients. Fresh 10 ml peripheral blood yielded PBMCs. CDR1 is MNHEY and CDR2 is SVGEGT in the germline V gene. V lost 0 bases, J lost 3 bases, and 3 bases lay in between. The CDR3 extends over 12 amino acids. This clonotype was detected ten times or more. As yet, its antigen is unknown. Study-wide results and caveats: Onset of ophthalmopathy came a median roughly 6.5 months after the model predicted it.

RNA transcripts served as the template for amplifying TCR beta CDR3 regions. The study used the HTBI primer set for a first-round RT-PCR of the TCR CDR3. TCRdb passed the multiplex PCR reads through MiXCR, listing each CDR3 protein once. The sample includes around 570,000 distinct CDR3 sequences, approximately 20% seen only once; the top ten take 47%. The TCR was taken from a man aged 35 to 55 with Graves' ophthalmopathy. V usage is TRBV6-2 or TRBV6-3 and J usage is TRBJ2-7; D is unclear. Sequences were obtained from blood. The CDR3 DNA is TGTGCCAGCAGTTACTCCCGCTACGAGCAGTACTTC. This translates into CASSYSRYEQYF.